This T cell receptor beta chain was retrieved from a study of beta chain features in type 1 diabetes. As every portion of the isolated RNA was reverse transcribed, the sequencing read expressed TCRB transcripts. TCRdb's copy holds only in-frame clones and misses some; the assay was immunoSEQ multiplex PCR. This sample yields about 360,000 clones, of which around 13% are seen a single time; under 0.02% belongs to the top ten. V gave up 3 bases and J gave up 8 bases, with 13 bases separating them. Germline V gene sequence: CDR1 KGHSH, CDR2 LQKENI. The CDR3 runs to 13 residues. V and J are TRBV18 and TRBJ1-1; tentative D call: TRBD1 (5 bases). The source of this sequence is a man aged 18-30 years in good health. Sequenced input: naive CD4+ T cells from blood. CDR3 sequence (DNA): TGTGCCAGCTCACCTACGGGAGGGGTGGAAGCTTTCTTT. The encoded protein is CASSPTGGVEAFF.